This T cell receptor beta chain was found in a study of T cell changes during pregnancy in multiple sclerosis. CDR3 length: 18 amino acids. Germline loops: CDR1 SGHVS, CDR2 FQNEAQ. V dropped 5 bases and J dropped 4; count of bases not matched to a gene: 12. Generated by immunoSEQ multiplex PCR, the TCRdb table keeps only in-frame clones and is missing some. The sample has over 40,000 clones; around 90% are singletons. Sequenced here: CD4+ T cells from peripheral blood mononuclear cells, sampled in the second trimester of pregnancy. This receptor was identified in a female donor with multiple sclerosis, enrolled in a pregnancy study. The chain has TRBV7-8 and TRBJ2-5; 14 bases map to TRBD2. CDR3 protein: CASSPPIRLAGGRETQYF. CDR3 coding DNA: TGTGCCAGCAGCCCCCCGATCCGACTAGCGGGGGGGCGAGAGACCCAGTACTTC.